What follows are 31 T cell receptor beta chains derived from one specimen sequenced in a study of blood T cell repertoires in COVID-19. The method was immunoSEQ multiplex PCR; TCRdb's version includes in-frame clones alone and lacks a portion of them. The sample includes some 310,000 clones, around 87% seen only once; the top ten take around 1%. The sample was peripheral blood. Every receptor here comes from a woman in her 40s with COVID-19, enrolled during active disease.

The chain uses TRBV19 and TRBJ1-5, with 10 bases identical to TRBD1. With V trimmed by 9 bases and J by 5 bases, 7 bases remained unmatched. The CDR3 length is 14 residues. Germline-derived CDR1 and CDR2 are LNHDA and SQIVND (reference sequence). The CDR3 loop reads CASGTGVADQPQHF. The CDR3 nucleotides read TGTGCCAGCGGGACAGGGGTAGCTGATCAGCCCCAGCATTTT.

V is TRBV6-2 or TRBV6-3 and J is TRBJ2-7; the match to TRBD1 covers 9 bases. V trimming: 4 bases; J trimming: 3 bases; junction bases outside the gene matches: 7. CDR3 size: 15 residues. Germline CDR1 and CDR2: MNHEY and SVGEGT. The CDR3 protein is CASSWPGQGDYEQYF. CDR3 nucleotide sequence: TGTGCCAGCAGTTGGCCGGGACAGGGTGACTACGAGCAGTACTTC.

V and J are TRBV28 and TRBJ1-5; D perhaps matches TRBD1 (5 bases). CDR1 and CDR2 from the germline V gene are MDHEN and SYDVKM. With 7 bases removed from V and 5 bases from J, the gap between germline ends came to 15 bases. The CDR3 covers 14 residues. The CDR3 DNA reads as TGTGCCAGCAAGACAGTCCCTGGGGATCAGCCCCAGCATTTT. Amino acids: CASKTVPGDQPQHF.

This chain uses TRBV4-3 with TRBJ2-7; TRBD2 aligns across 8 bases. The germline V gene has CDR1 LGHNA and CDR2 YSLEER. The CDR3 totals 16 residues. V dropped 1 base and J dropped 6; count of bases not matched to a gene: 11. The CDR3 is CASSQVITSGPIEQYF. CDR3 sequence (DNA): TGCGCCAGCAGCCAAGTTATTACTAGCGGTCCGATCGAGCAGTACTTC.

This chain connects TRBV9 to TRBJ1-1; D possibly corresponds to TRBD1 (5 bases). Trimming shortened V by 2 bases and J by 6 bases, and 14 bases separated the two germline ends. The CDR3 has 14 residues. Per germline, CDR1 SGDLS and CDR2 YYNGEE. CDR3 amino acids: CASSVSGLQSEAFF. The CDR3 DNA follows: TGTGCCAGCAGCGTTTCAGGGCTCCAGTCTGAAGCTTTCTTT.

The rearrangement joins TRBV11-2 to TRBJ1-1, with 7 nucleotides matching TRBD1. The V gene end was trimmed by 4 bases and the J gene end by 4 bases; junction bases not matched to a gene: 6. CDR3 length: 14 residues. Germline loops: CDR1 SGHAT, CDR2 FQNNGV. The CDR3, as DNA: TGTGCCAGCAGCTCGTACAGGGGAGGCACTGAAGCTTTCTTT. Its protein product is CASSSYRGGTEAFF.

V and J are TRBV27 and TRBJ2-3, with a possible D match to TRBD1 (6 bases). Per the germline V gene, CDR1 is MNHEY and CDR2 is SMNVEV (reference sequence). The CDR3 consists of 13 residues. Trimming removed 2 bases at V and 6 bases at J, with 9 bases between. CDR3 in DNA: TGTGCCAGCAGTTTAAAGGGGGTTGATACGCAGTATTTT. Translation gives CASSLKGVDTQYF.

The chain uses TRBV5-1 and TRBJ2-2; a possible D gene is TRBD1 (6 bases). The V end lost 2 bases, the J end lost 0 bases, and 14 bases lay between the germline ends. The CDR3 runs 17 residues. The V gene's germline CDR1 is SGHRS and CDR2 YFSETQ. In DNA form, the CDR3 reads TGCGCCAGCAGCTTTATCACAGGGTCCCCGAACACCGGGGAGCTGTTTTTT. Its protein is CASSFITGSPNTGELFF. Drawing the rest from reference TRBV5-1 and TRBJ2-2, the complete variable domain is KAGVTQTPRYLIKTRGQQVTLSCSPISGHRSVSWYQQTPGQGLQFLFEYFSETQRNKGNFPGRFSGRQFSNSRSEMNVSTLELGDSALYLCASSFITGSPNTGELFFGEGSRLTVL.

V and J are TRBV7-6 and TRBJ2-7; no clear D. Germline-derived CDR1 and CDR2 are SGHVS and FNYEAQ. The CDR3 has 14 amino acids. The germline V and J ends were trimmed by 4 bases and 0 bases, with 10 bases remaining between them. Here the CDR3 reads CASSSDWSSYEQYF. The CDR3 DNA follows: TGTGCCAGCAGCTCCGATTGGAGCTCCTACGAGCAGTACTTC.

The chain couples TRBV5-5 to TRBJ1-2; D is uncertain. The CDR3 covers 15 residues. Germline CDR1 reads SGHKS; CDR2 reads YYEKEE (reference sequence). Trimming shortened V by 2 bases and J by 0 bases, and 11 bases separated the two germline ends. CDR3 DNA sequence: TGTGCCAGCAGCTTAGCGGGCAGAGCTAACTATGGCTACACCTTC. This codes for CASSLAGRANYGYTF.

This chain joins TRBV27 and TRBJ2-7, with a possible D match to TRBD1 (5 bases). The length of the CDR3 is 13 residues. Germline CDR1 reads MNHEY; CDR2 reads SMNVEV (reference sequence). Trimming removed 6 bases from V and 5 bases from J, with 14 bases in between. CDR3 sequence (DNA): TGTGCCAGCAGACCTAGGGGAAGCCACGAGCAGTACTTC. As protein: CASRPRGSHEQYF.

This chain links TRBV3-1 (or the pseudogene TRBV3-2) with TRBJ2-3, with D maybe TRBD2 (8 bases). The CDR3 runs to 19 residues. The V end was cut by 0 bases, the J end by 2 bases, with 21 bases between. Germline lookup yields CDR1 LGHDT and CDR2 YNNKEL (reference sequence). The CDR3 region is CASSQDGPGLGGDTDTQYF. Written as DNA, the CDR3 is TGTGCCAGCAGCCAAGATGGTCCGGGACTAGGGGGCGACACAGATACGCAGTATTTT.

The chain uses TRBV28 and TRBJ2-4, with 12 bases identical to TRBD2. Germline V gives CDR1 MDHEN, CDR2 SYDVKM. V lost 6 bases to trimming and J lost 3 bases; unmatched junction nucleotides: 6. The length of the CDR3 is 16 residues. The CDR3 loop is CASRTSGRGDKNIQYF. The CDR3 DNA reads TGTGCCAGCAGGACTAGCGGGAGAGGGGACAAAAACATTCAGTACTTC.

Turning to this clone: Given the absence of the conserved phenylalanine or tryptophan at the CDR3 end, a read error is likely. No DNA is shown, since the ends of the CDR3 on it are uncertain; the CDR3 is the one TCRdb lists. The CDR3 here is CASSPRQGERFI. The V and J genes are TRBV6-2 or TRBV6-3 and TRBJ1-1; the table assigns TRBD1, which was not confirmed against the DNA. Germline lookup yields CDR1 MNHEY and CDR2 SVGEGT. Both ends counted, the CDR3 spans 12 residues.

V is TRBV5-1 and J is TRBJ1-2, with D possibly matching TRBD1 (6 bases). Germline-derived CDR1 and CDR2 are SGHRS and YFSETQ. V was pared by 0 bases and J by 4 bases, with 16 bases between. This CDR3 region has 16 residues. CDR3 amino acids: CASSLGTVGAGYGYTF. The CDR3 region has the DNA TGCGCCAGCAGCTTGGGGACCGTGGGGGCGGGCTATGGCTACACCTTC.

In this sample, this clone turned up once. The chain couples TRBV2 to TRBJ1-4; 7 bases match TRBD1. Trimming at V came to 4 bases and at J to 8 bases, leaving 7 bases not matched to a gene. The CDR3 length is 14 residues. In germline, CDR1 is SNHLY, CDR2 FYNNEI. The CDR3 DNA reads as TGTGCCAGCAGTGTGGGACAGCAGCTGGAAAAACTGTTTTTT. It specifies CASSVGQQLEKLFF.

The chain employs TRBV27 and TRBJ2-5, with 7 positions matching TRBD1. The ends lost 5 bases at V and 4 bases at J; junction bases unmatched: 10. In germline, CDR1 is MNHEY, CDR2 SMNVEV (reference sequence). This CDR3 has 15 residues. Here the CDR3 DNA reads TGTGCCAGCAGTCCCGCGGACAGGTTTGGAGAGACCCAGTACTTC. Translation gives CASSPADRFGETQYF.

The CDR3 here is CASSSASGYQETQYF. The CDR3 DNA is TGTGCCAGCAGTTCGGCTAGCGGGTACCAAGAGACCCAGTACTTC. The chain has TRBV2 and TRBJ2-5, with 8 bases fitting TRBD2. Germline V gene sequence: CDR1 SNHLY, CDR2 FYNNEI. V dropped 5 bases and J dropped 0; count of bases not matched to a gene: 5. The length of the CDR3 is 15 residues. Full variable domain (outside the CDR3, taken from reference TRBV2 and TRBJ2-5): EPEVTQTPSHQVTQMGQEVILRCVPISNHLYFYWYRQILGQKVEFLVSFYNNEISEKSEIFDDQFSVERPDGSNFTLKIRSTKLEDSAMYFCASSSASGYQETQYFGPGTRLLVL.

J is TRBJ1-1 and V is TRBV12-3 or TRBV12-4; D remains ambiguous. The CDR3 contains 13 residues. V dropped 3 bases and J dropped 3 bases, with 8 bases sitting between them. The CDR3 spells CASSFLSDTEAFF. The CDR3 DNA sequence: TGTGCCAGCAGTTTTCTATCCGACACTGAAGCTTTCTTT.

J is TRBJ2-1 and V is TRBV5-1; TRBD2 agrees at 8 bases. The germline V gene encodes CDR1 SGHRS and CDR2 YFSETQ. The CDR3 covers 15 residues. V shed 2 bases, J shed 5 bases, and the junction held 6 bases outside the gene matches. The DNA of the CDR3 is TGCGCCAGCAGCTTCTCCGGGACTAGTAACAATGAGCAGTTCTTC. Residues: CASSFSGTSNNEQFF.

Note on this clone: One junction end disagrees with the germline gene, perhaps due to a read error. The CDR3 DNA sequence: TGTGCCAGCAGATACTCCGCTGAGTGGAACTATGGCTACACCTTC. Protein sequence: CASRYSAEWNYGYTF. The J gene is TRBJ1-2, the V gene TRBV6-2 or TRBV6-3; no clear D gene. The CDR3 has 15 amino acids. Germline V gives CDR1 MNHEY, CDR2 SVGEGT.

The chain uses TRBV27 and TRBJ2-3; D may be TRBD2 (6 bases). The germline V gene encodes CDR1 MNHEY and CDR2 SMNVEV (reference sequence). V was trimmed by 3 bases and J by 1 base, leaving 11 bases between them. The CDR3 sequence is 15 residues long. The CDR3 region has the DNA TGTGCCAGCAGTTTCTGGGGACTGGGCACAGATACGCAGTATTTT. Its protein product is CASSFWGLGTDTQYF.

The V call is TRBV27, the J call TRBJ2-2, with D possibly matching TRBD2 (5 bases). This CDR3 region has 18 residues. Looked up from germline, CDR1 is MNHEY and CDR2 is SMNVEV (reference sequence). V lost 0 bases and J lost 4, with 18 bases in between. DNA of the CDR3: TGTGCCAGCAGTTTATCCCCGGGAAAACTAGAGATCACCGGGGAGCTGTTTTTT. Its protein is CASSLSPGKLEITGELFF.

The rearrangement joins TRBV5-1 to TRBJ2-5; a possible D gene is TRBD1 (7 bases). CDR3 length equals 14 residues. The V end was cut by 2 bases, the J end by 3 bases, with 11 bases between. Looked up from germline, CDR1 is SGHRS and CDR2 is YFSETQ. CDR3: CASSFQGGEETQYF. The DNA for the CDR3 is TGCGCCAGCAGCTTTCAGGGGGGAGAAGAGACCCAGTACTTC.

The rearrangement joins TRBV16 to TRBJ1-1; 7 bases align to TRBD1. There are 14 residues in the CDR3. V gave up 7 bases and J gave up 3 bases; unmatched junction bases: 8. Germline CDR1 and CDR2: KGHSY and FQNENV. In DNA, the CDR3 is TGTGCCAGCAACTTGGGACAGTCCCACACTGAAGCTTTCTTT. This codes for CASNLGQSHTEAFF.

The J gene is TRBJ1-5, the V gene TRBV19; a weak D match, TRBD1 (5 bases). Trimming shortened V by 8 bases and J by 2 bases, and 13 bases separated the two germline ends. This CDR3 contains 14 residues. Germline V CDR1 and CDR2: LNHDA, SQIVND (reference sequence). The DNA of the CDR3 is TGTGCCAGTTCCTGGGGCTTGGGCAATCAGCCCCAGCATTTT. It is translated as CASSWGLGNQPQHF.

This sequence joins TRBV5-1 and TRBJ2-1, with TRBD2 as a possible D gene (6 bases). The germline gives CDR1 SGHRS, CDR2 YFSETQ. With 4 bases removed from V and 7 bases from J, the gap between germline ends came to 18 bases. The CDR3 totals 15 residues. CDR3 in amino acids: CASSVRREPTNEQFF. For the CDR3, the DNA is TGCGCCAGCAGCGTGCGCCGGGAGCCGACGAATGAGCAGTTCTTC. The whole variable domain, filled in from reference TRBV5-1 and TRBJ2-1, reads KAGVTQTPRYLIKTRGQQVTLSCSPISGHRSVSWYQQTPGQGLQFLFEYFSETQRNKGNFPGRFSGRQFSNSRSEMNVSTLELGDSALYLCASSVRREPTNEQFFGPGTRLTVL.

This chain joins TRBV2 and TRBJ2-5; tentative D call: TRBD2 (5 bases). Germline V lookup: CDR1 SNHLY, CDR2 FYNNEI. The CDR3 contains 13 residues. V lost 4 bases, J lost 2 bases, and 8 bases lay in between. For the CDR3, the DNA is TGTGCCAGCAGTGGGACTGCTCAAGAGACCCAGTACTTC. Encoded protein: CASSGTAQETQYF.

The chain is built from TRBV2 and TRBJ2-7; 11 bases map to TRBD1. CDR1 and CDR2 from the germline V gene are SNHLY and FYNNEI. Trimming cost V 6 bases and J 6 bases; bases outside gene matches: 10. The CDR3 is 15 residues long. The CDR3 region has the DNA TGTGCCAGCAGAGCTGGACAGGGGGCGCCTGGCGAGCAGTACTTC. Protein sequence: CASRAGQGAPGEQYF.

The rearrangement joins TRBV5-1 to TRBJ2-1; TRBD1 matches 10 bases. Per germline, CDR1 SGHRS and CDR2 YFSETQ. The CDR3 has 14 amino acids. Trimming took 5 bases from V and 10 from J; bases not matched to a gene: 9. CDR3 nucleotides: TGCGCCAGCAGACCGGGACAGGGGAACCCGGAGCAGTTCTTC. Residues: CASRPGQGNPEQFF. Together with reference TRBV5-1 and TRBJ2-1, the CDR3 gives the full variable domain: KAGVTQTPRYLIKTRGQQVTLSCSPISGHRSVSWYQQTPGQGLQFLFEYFSETQRNKGNFPGRFSGRQFSNSRSEMNVSTLELGDSALYLCASRPGQGNPEQFFGPGTRLTVL.

A single count supports this clone. The rearrangement joins TRBV6-4 to TRBJ2-2; 8 bases are a match to TRBD1. V gave up 6 bases and J gave up 4 bases; unmatched junction bases: 7. The CDR3 length is 15 residues. Per germline, CDR1 MRHNA and CDR2 SNTAGT. In DNA, the CDR3 is TGTGCCAGCAGCCCCCAGGGGGCGGTCACCGGGGAGCTGTTTTTT. Its translation: CASSPQGAVTGELFF.